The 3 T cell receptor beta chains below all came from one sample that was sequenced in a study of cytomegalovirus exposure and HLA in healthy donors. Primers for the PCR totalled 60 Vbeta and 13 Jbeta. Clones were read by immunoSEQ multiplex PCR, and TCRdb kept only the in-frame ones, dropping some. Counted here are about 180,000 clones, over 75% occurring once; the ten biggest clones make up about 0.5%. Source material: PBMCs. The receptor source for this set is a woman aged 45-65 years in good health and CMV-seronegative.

The DNA for the CDR3 is TGTGCCAGCAGCTTAGGTGGCGGGAGGGGCGGCACAGATACGCAGTATTTT. Protein: CASSLGGGRGGTDTQYF. This chain links TRBV7-8 with TRBJ2-3, with 9 positions matching TRBD2. The V segment lost 1 base and the J segment 1 base; nucleotides outside the gene matches: 6. CDR3 length: 17 residues. Germline V CDR1 and CDR2: SGHVS, FQNEAQ.

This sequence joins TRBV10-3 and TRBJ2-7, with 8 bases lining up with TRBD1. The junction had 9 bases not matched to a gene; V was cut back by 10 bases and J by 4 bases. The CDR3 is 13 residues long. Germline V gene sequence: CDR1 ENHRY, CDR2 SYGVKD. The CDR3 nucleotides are TGTGCCACGGGGACAGGCTCTGCGTACGAGCAGTACTTC. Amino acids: CATGTGSAYEQYF.

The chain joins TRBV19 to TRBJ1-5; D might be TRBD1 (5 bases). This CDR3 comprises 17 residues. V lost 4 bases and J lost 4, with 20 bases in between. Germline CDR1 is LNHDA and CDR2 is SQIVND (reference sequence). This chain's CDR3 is CASSTRPFDSPNQPQHF. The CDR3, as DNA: TGTGCCAGTAGTACGAGACCCTTCGACAGCCCTAATCAGCCCCAGCATTTT.